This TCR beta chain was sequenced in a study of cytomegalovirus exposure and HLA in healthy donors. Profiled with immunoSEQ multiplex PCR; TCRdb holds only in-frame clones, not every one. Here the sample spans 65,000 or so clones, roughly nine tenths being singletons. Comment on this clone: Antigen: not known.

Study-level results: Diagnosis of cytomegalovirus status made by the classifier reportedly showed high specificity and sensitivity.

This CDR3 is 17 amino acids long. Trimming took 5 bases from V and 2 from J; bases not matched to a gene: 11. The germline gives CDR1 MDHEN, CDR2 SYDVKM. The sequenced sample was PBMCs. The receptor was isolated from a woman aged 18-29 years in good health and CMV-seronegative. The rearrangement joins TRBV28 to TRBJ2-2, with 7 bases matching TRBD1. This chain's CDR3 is CASSPVLGQDNTGELFF. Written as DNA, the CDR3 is TGTGCCAGCAGTCCTGTATTAGGACAGGATAACACCGGGGAGCTGTTTTTT.